This entry is about one TCR beta chain. These data originate in a study of T cell changes during pregnancy in multiple sclerosis. Method: immunoSEQ multiplex PCR; TCRdb's copy keeps in-frame clones and lacks some. In the table there are tens of thousands of clones, about 89% of which are singletons. This specimen was peripheral blood, taken in the second trimester of pregnancy. The clonotype originates from a female donor with multiple sclerosis, enrolled in a pregnancy study.

For the CDR3, the DNA is TGTGCCAGCAGCATTCCCCAGGGCGGGGCCGGGGAGCTGTTTTTT. It codes for CASSIPQGGAGELFF. This rearrangement joins TRBV5-4 to TRBJ2-2, with a weak D call TRBD2 (6 bases). This CDR3 has 15 residues. In germline, CDR1 is SGHNT, CDR2 YYREEE (reference sequence). Trimming shortened V by 4 bases and J by 6 bases, and 16 bases separated the two germline ends. The full variable domain, completed using reference TRBV5-4 and TRBJ2-2, is ETGVTQSPTHLIKTRGQQVTLRCSSQSGHNTVSWYQQALGQGPQFIFQYYREEENGRGNFPPRFSGLQFPNYSSELNVNALELDDSALYLCASSIPQGGAGELFFGEGSRLTVL.